Following are 13 T cell receptor beta chains from one sample sequenced in a study of T cell responses to AZD1222 COVID-19 vaccine. Sequencing was performed with immunoSEQ multiplex PCR; in TCRdb, only in-frame clones are kept and a portion is missing. The data hold 150,000 to 200,000 clones, with over 80% observed a single time. Sequences were derived from peripheral blood, sampled 28 days after the second dose of the MenACWY control vaccine. The receptors shown here come from an adult who received the MenACWY meningococcal vaccine as a control.

CDR3 in DNA: TGTGCCAGCAGTTTGAGGGCGAAAAACGAGCAGTACTTC. The encoded protein is CASSLRAKNEQYF. The chain combines TRBV28 with TRBJ2-7; the D gene is possibly TRBD2 (5 bases). This CDR3 has 13 amino acids. CDR1 and CDR2 (germline): MDHEN, SYDVKM. V lost 3 bases to trimming and J lost 5 bases, with 11 bases between them.

The chain carries TRBV7-2 and TRBJ1-2; unclear D gene. The V gene lost 2 bases and the J gene lost 11 bases, with 15 bases spanning the gap. The CDR3 runs to 13 residues. CDR1 is SGHTA and CDR2 is FQGNSA in the germline V gene. As DNA, the CDR3 is TGTGCCAGCAGCTTACGGACGGGTCCTATGTACACCTTC. It is translated as CASSLRTGPMYTF. Based on the CDR3 plus reference TRBV7-2 and TRBJ1-2, the full variable domain is GAGVSQSPSNKVTEKGKDVELRCDPISGHTALYWYRQSLGQGLEFLIYFQGNSAPDKSGLPSDRFSAERTGGSVSTLTIQRTQQEDSAVYLCASSLRTGPMYTFGSGTRLTVV.

This clone was detected a few times. This rearrangement joins TRBV7-9 to TRBJ2-7; D ambiguous. The CDR3 length is 14 residues. Germline lookup yields CDR1 SEHNR and CDR2 FQNEAQ (reference sequence). The V end was cut by 2 bases, the J end by 3 bases, with 11 bases between. The CDR3 is CASSLNPELYEQYF. For the CDR3, the DNA is TGTGCCAGCAGCTTAAACCCAGAACTCTACGAGCAGTACTTC. The full variable domain, rest sourced from reference TRBV7-9 and TRBJ2-7, is DTGVSQNPRHKITKRGQNVTFRCDPISEHNRLYWYRQTLGQGPEFLTYFQNEAQLEKSRLLSDRFSAERPKGSFSTLEIQRTEQGDSAMYLCASSLNPELYEQYFGPGTRLTVT.

The rearrangement joins TRBV5-5 to TRBJ1-5; no firm D call. The CDR3 runs 13 residues. The germline gives CDR1 SGHKS, CDR2 YYEKEE (reference sequence). The V end lost 0 bases, the J end lost 4 bases, and 5 bases lay between the germline ends. The CDR3 loop reads CASSLDANQPQHF. The CDR3, as DNA: TGTGCCAGCAGCTTGGATGCAAATCAGCCCCAGCATTTT.

The V gene is TRBV2, the J gene TRBJ2-7, with TRBD2 matching over 10 bases. The V segment lost 6 bases and the J segment 3 bases; nucleotides outside the gene matches: 2. Germline V lookup: CDR1 SNHLY, CDR2 FYNNEI. The CDR3 contains 13 residues. The CDR3 bases are TGTGCCAGCAGGGGGACTAGCGACTACGAGCAGTACTTC. Its protein is CASRGTSDYEQYF.

V usage is TRBV4-3 and J usage is TRBJ1-6, with unresolved D. Trimming pared 0 bases from V and 0 bases from J, leaving 21 bases between. The germline gives CDR1 LGHNA, CDR2 YSLEER. The CDR3 runs 21 residues. The CDR3 DNA is TGCGCCAGCAGCCAAGAAGGCCTCAGCGGGAGGGAAATCTCCTATAATTCACCCCTCCACTTT. Translated: CASSQEGLSGREISYNSPLHF.

V usage is TRBV18 and J usage is TRBJ1-2; D remains unclear. This CDR3 has 12 residues. CDR1 is KGHSH and CDR2 is LQKENI in the germline V gene. V gave up 3 bases and J gave up 4 bases, with 6 bases separating them. The chain's CDR3 is CASSPALYGYTF. The CDR3 region has the DNA TGTGCCAGCTCACCTGCGCTCTATGGCTACACCTTC.

This chain links TRBV9 with TRBJ2-7; TRBD2 agrees at 8 bases. Per germline, CDR1 SGDLS and CDR2 YYNGEE. CDR3 length: 15 residues. V was clipped by 0 bases and J by 1 base; unmatched bases: 3. This CDR3 is CASSVAPSGSYEQYF. CDR3 DNA: TGTGCCAGCAGCGTAGCGCCTAGCGGGTCCTACGAGCAGTACTTC.

The rearrangement uses TRBV18 and TRBJ2-7; TRBD2 matches at 13 bases. The CDR3 is 16 residues long. V trimming: 3 bases; J trimming: 2 bases; junction bases outside the gene matches: 4. Germline-derived CDR1 and CDR2 are KGHSH and LQKENI. The CDR3, as DNA: TGTGCCAGCTCACCGACTAGCGGGAGGTCCACCTACGAGCAGTACTTC. Translating gives CASSPTSGRSTYEQYF.

V and J are TRBV6-5 and TRBJ1-2; D not resolved. The CDR3 is 15 amino acids. Looked up from germline, CDR1 is MNHEY and CDR2 is SVGAGI. The ends were cut back, 7 bases at V and 1 base at J, with 16 bases in the middle. CDR3 nucleotides: TGTGCCAGCACCCCTCTCGACGCCTTTAACTATGGCTACACCTTC. Translated: CASTPLDAFNYGYTF.

The rearrangement joins TRBV15 to TRBJ1-5; TRBD1 matches 7 bases. The trim removed 0 bases at V and 7 bases at J, leaving 6 bases unmatched. The CDR3 sequence is 15 residues long. Germline CDR1 is LNHNV and CDR2 is YYDKDF (reference sequence). CDR3 nucleotides: TGTGCCACCAGCAGAGAAATAACAGGGGTCCAGCCCCAGCATTTT. This translates into CATSREITGVQPQHF.

This clone was detected once. The V and J genes are TRBV3-1 (or the pseudogene TRBV3-2) and TRBJ1-2; D might be TRBD1 (5 bases). Germline CDR1 and CDR2: LGHDT and YNNKEL (reference sequence). The CDR3 runs to 15 residues. Trimming pared 3 bases from V and 0 bases from J, leaving 11 bases between. CDR3 amino acids: CASSQTETTNYGYTF. The CDR3, as DNA: TGTGCCAGCAGCCAGACAGAAACGACTAACTATGGCTACACCTTC.

The chain has TRBV27 and TRBJ2-1; the match to TRBD1 covers 8 bases. Germline CDR1 MNHEY, CDR2 SMNVEV (reference sequence). The length of the CDR3 is 16 residues. V lost 6 bases and J lost 0; bases outside the gene matches: 7. CDR3 protein: CASRETGAYSYNEQFF. The CDR3 DNA sequence: TGTGCCAGCAGGGAGACAGGGGCGTACTCCTACAATGAGCAGTTCTTC.